One sample yielded the 31 T cell receptor beta chains listed below, sequenced in a study of shared T cell receptors in the human thymus. Only in-frame clones appear in the TCRdb table, and some are missing; sequencing was by immunoSEQ multiplex PCR. The sample includes 55,000 to 80,000 clones, roughly 96% of them seen just once. Sequencing input: thymocytes. The receptors were gathered from a human donor.

This sequence joins TRBV4-3 and TRBJ1-4; 8 nucleotides agree with TRBD1. Germline CDR1 reads LGHNA; CDR2 reads YSLEER. The ends lost 4 bases at V and 10 bases at J; junction bases unmatched: 17. The CDR3 sequence is 17 residues long. The chain's CDR3 is CASSRVRGASTGVKLFF. DNA of the CDR3: TGCGCCAGCAGCCGGGTAAGGGGCGCTTCGACAGGGGTAAAACTGTTTTTT.

V and J are TRBV4-1 and TRBJ2-1; 7 nucleotides align to TRBD2. From germline, CDR1 is MGHRA and CDR2 YSYEKL. The CDR3 contains 17 residues. The trim removed 0 bases at V and 0 bases at J, leaving 5 bases unmatched. In DNA, the CDR3 is TGCGCCAGCAGCCAAGACCCCCTAGCGGTCTCCTACAATGAGCAGTTCTTC. Translated: CASSQDPLAVSYNEQFF.

The chain employs TRBV6-5 and TRBJ1-2; D is ambiguous. Germline CDR1 is MNHEY and CDR2 is SVGAGI. This CDR3 comprises 15 residues. V was clipped by 11 bases and J by 3 bases, with 22 bases between them. The CDR3, as DNA: TGTGCCTCAAGACTGGCAGGTGAACTCGACTATGGCTACACCTTC. As protein: CASRLAGELDYGYTF.

The chain combines TRBV19 with TRBJ2-1; D is uncertain. Per germline, CDR1 LNHDA and CDR2 SQIVND (reference sequence). V lost 4 bases and J lost 5, with 12 bases in between. The CDR3 runs 14 residues. CDR3 bases: TGTGCCAGTAGTACCGATCCGGCCCACAATGAGCAGTTCTTC. This gives the protein CASSTDPAHNEQFF.

The chain uses TRBV7-2 and TRBJ1-5, with D maybe TRBD1 (5 bases). Germline assignment: CDR1 SGHTA and CDR2 FQGNSA. V lost 0 bases and J 6 bases, leaving 15 bases between the germline ends. The CDR3 loop spans 16 amino acids. The chain's CDR3 is CASSLARVAGFQPQHF. The CDR3 coding sequence is TGTGCCAGCAGCTTAGCGCGTGTGGCAGGGTTTCAGCCCCAGCATTTT.

This rearrangement joins TRBV7-4 to TRBJ1-2; 10 nucleotides align to TRBD1. Trimming removed 5 bases from V and 6 bases from J; junction bases left unmatched: 6. This CDR3 is 14 amino acids long. Germline V gene data show CDR1 as SGHVT and CDR2 as SQSDAQ. The CDR3 here is CASSSHDRGHGYTF. The CDR3 DNA reads as TGTGCCAGCAGCAGTCACGACAGGGGGCATGGCTACACCTTC.

The chain employs TRBV5-1 and TRBJ1-1; 7 nucleotides line up with TRBD1. The V and J ends lost 3 bases and 1 base, in that order; junction bases with no gene match: 3. The CDR3 is 14 residues long. Per germline, CDR1 SGHRS and CDR2 YFSETQ. The CDR3 protein is CASSSDRKNTEAFF. CDR3 nucleotide sequence: TGCGCCAGCAGCTCGGACAGGAAGAACACTGAAGCTTTCTTT.

This clone was counted once. The rearrangement links TRBV28 to TRBJ2-3, with a tentative D call TRBD2 (5 bases). Germline V gene data show CDR1 as MDHEN and CDR2 as SYDVKM. This CDR3 contains 14 residues. Deletions cut 7 bases from V and 4 bases from J, with 15 bases between. The CDR3 DNA sequence: TGTGCCAGCAACGAGGGTTGGAATGCAGATACGCAGTATTTT. Translation gives CASNEGWNADTQYF. Based on the CDR3 plus reference TRBV28 and TRBJ2-3, the full variable domain is DVKVTQSSRYLVKRTGEKVFLECVQDMDHENMFWYRQDPGLGLRLIYFSYDVKMKEKGDIPEGYSVSREKKERFSLILESASTNQTSMYLCASNEGWNADTQYFGPGTRLTVL.

This chain joins TRBV14 and TRBJ1-4, with D possibly TRBD1 on 6 matching bases. The CDR3 is made up of 18 amino acids. Germline V gives CDR1 SGHDN, CDR2 FVKESK. V lost 5 bases and J 8 bases, leaving 27 bases between the germline ends. The CDR3 here is CASSARTVRGKYWEKLFF. The CDR3 DNA follows: TGTGCCAGCAGCGCCCGGACAGTACGGGGGAAATATTGGGAAAAACTGTTTTTT.

The CDR3 DNA follows: TGTGCCAGCAGGGGAGGGAGGGAGCTGGCCACTGAAGCTTTCTTT. The encoded protein is CASRGGRELATEAFF. The chain has TRBV27 and TRBJ1-1; D gene ambiguous. CDR3 length: 15 residues. The ends were cut back, 6 bases at V and 4 bases at J, with 18 bases in the middle. From germline, CDR1 is MNHEY and CDR2 SMNVEV (reference sequence).

The rearrangement joins TRBV9 to TRBJ2-3, with D possibly TRBD2 on 5 matching bases. The CDR3 has 15 amino acids. CDR1 and CDR2 (germline): SGDLS, YYNGEE. Trimming cost V 0 bases and J 2 bases, with 10 bases left between them. In DNA form, the CDR3 reads TGTGCCAGCAGCGTAGAACCGGGGTACACAGATACGCAGTATTTT. Protein: CASSVEPGYTDTQYF. The whole variable domain, remainder taken from reference TRBV9 and TRBJ2-3, is DSGVTQTPKHLITATGQRVTLRCSPRSGDLSVYWYQQSLDQGLQFLIQYYNGEERAKGNILERFSAQQFPDLHSELNLSSLELGDSALYFCASSVEPGYTDTQYFGPGTRLTVL.

The gene calls are TRBV12-5 and TRBJ2-1; 16 bases agree with TRBD2. V shed 9 bases, J shed 2 bases, and the junction held 10 bases outside the gene matches. Germline V lookup: CDR1 LGHNT, CDR2 FRNRAP. The CDR3 consists of 18 residues. CDR3: CASPRGTSGGDTYNEQFF. CDR3 sequence (DNA): TGTGCTAGCCCCAGAGGGACTAGCGGGGGGGATACCTACAATGAGCAGTTCTTC.

The genes are TRBV19 and TRBJ1-5; a weak D match, TRBD1 (5 bases). Germline values: CDR1 LNHDA, CDR2 SQIVND (reference sequence). Trimming removed 6 bases at V and 2 bases at J, with 14 bases between. CDR3 length: 15 residues. CDR3 sequence reads: CASRPGPRGNQPQHF. DNA of the CDR3: TGTGCCAGTAGGCCGGGACCCAGAGGCAATCAGCCCCAGCATTTT.

The chain has TRBV5-8 and TRBJ1-2; 7 bases agree with TRBD1. J was trimmed by 0 bases and V by 4 bases; bases with no gene match: 21. Germline CDR1 SGHTS, CDR2 YDEGEE. CDR3 size: 20 residues. CDR3 in DNA: TGTGCCAGCAGCGGGATCAGGGGCCCGACAGGGCACCTCTCTAACTATGGCTACACCTTC. Translating it yields CASSGIRGPTGHLSNYGYTF.

V and J are TRBV6-1 and TRBJ2-3; TRBD2 might be the D (5 bases). Germline-derived CDR1 and CDR2 are MNHNS and SASEGT. The CDR3 length is 14 residues. Trimming left V 9 bases short and J 1 base short, with 14 bases between. The CDR3 bases are TGTGCCAGTCGGACGGCCGGGGGCACAGATACGCAGTATTTT. The encoded protein is CASRTAGGTDTQYF.

The V and J genes are TRBV7-9 and TRBJ1-6, with unresolved D. V lost 1 base and J 7 bases, leaving 14 bases between the germline ends. This CDR3 comprises 16 residues. Per the germline V gene, CDR1 is SEHNR and CDR2 is FQNEAQ (reference sequence). The CDR3 nucleotides are TGTGCCAGCAGCTTAGTCGGTCCCCTGCGGAATTCACCCCTCCACTTT. It codes for CASSLVGPLRNSPLHF. The variable domain in full, with the rest retrieved from reference TRBV7-9 and TRBJ1-6, is DTGVSQNPRHKITKRGQNVTFRCDPISEHNRLYWYRQTLGQGPEFLTYFQNEAQLEKSRLLSDRFSAERPKGSFSTLEIQRTEQGDSAMYLCASSLVGPLRNSPLHFGNGTRLTVT.

Only one count was recorded for this clone. The chain joins TRBV5-1 to TRBJ2-3; no clear D. Deletions cut 2 bases from V and 6 bases from J, with 19 bases between. Germline values: CDR1 SGHRS, CDR2 YFSETQ. The CDR3 is 16 amino acids. The CDR3 loop is CASSFSWTQVGDTQYF. CDR3 DNA: TGCGCCAGCAGCTTTTCCTGGACGCAGGTCGGGGATACGCAGTATTTT.

This sequence joins TRBV28 and TRBJ2-1; D gene ambiguous. This CDR3 is 13 amino acids long. Germline V gene lookup returns CDR1 MDHEN and CDR2 SYDVKM. The V gene lost 4 bases and the J gene lost 14 bases, with 18 bases spanning the gap. Here the CDR3 reads CASSSHRAYAEFF. The CDR3 DNA sequence: TGTGCCAGCAGTTCCCACCGGGCCTATGCGGAGTTCTTC.

The chain joins TRBV10-3 to TRBJ2-1; TRBD2 matches 9 bases. CDR3 length: 15 residues. The V gene's germline CDR1 is ENHRY and CDR2 SYGVKD. The junction had 6 bases not matched to a gene; V was cut back by 2 bases and J by 7 bases. The CDR3 reads CAISEAGGRVNEQFF. Written as DNA, the CDR3 is TGTGCCATCAGTGAGGCGGGGGGGCGAGTGAATGAGCAGTTCTTC.

The chain links TRBV7-9 to TRBJ1-6; D gene ambiguous. Germline V CDR1 and CDR2: SEHNR, FQNEAQ (reference sequence). Trimming removed 5 bases at V and 3 bases at J, with 11 bases between. The CDR3 extends over 15 amino acids. CDR3 sequence reads: CASSPPGVYNSPLHF. For the CDR3, the DNA is TGTGCCAGCAGCCCCCCCGGAGTCTATAATTCACCCCTCCACTTT. Combining the CDR3 with reference TRBV7-9 and TRBJ1-6 gives the whole variable domain DTGVSQNPRHKITKRGQNVTFRCDPISEHNRLYWYRQTLGQGPEFLTYFQNEAQLEKSRLLSDRFSAERPKGSFSTLEIQRTEQGDSAMYLCASSPPGVYNSPLHFGNGTRLTVT.

The V and J genes are TRBV10-3 and TRBJ2-7, with TRBD2 identical over 12 bases. This CDR3 contains 15 residues. J gave up 9 bases and V 3 bases, and 9 bases lay outside the gene matches. The germline CDR1 and CDR2 sequences are ENHRY and SYGVKD. Here the CDR3 DNA reads TGTGCCATCAGTGAACCGACTAGCGGGGGTATCGTGCAGTACTTC. Translation gives CAISEPTSGGIVQYF.

This clone was seen just once. The V and J genes are TRBV9 and TRBJ1-4; D uncertain. The V end lost 0 bases, the J end lost 8 bases, and 8 bases lay between the germline ends. This CDR3 region has 13 residues. Per germline, CDR1 SGDLS and CDR2 YYNGEE. CDR3 DNA sequence: TGTGCCAGCAGCGTAGGGCGAGGGGAAAAACTGTTTTTT. Protein product: CASSVGRGEKLFF.

The J gene is TRBJ1-2, the V gene TRBV4-3; D remains ambiguous. Trimming removed 7 bases from V and 6 bases from J, with 33 bases in between. The CDR3 spans 19 residues. Germline CDR1 reads LGHNA; CDR2 reads YSLEER. CDR3 sequence (DNA): TGCGCCAGCAACCCTGATAGAGGGAGGGATGACTTGGGGAGGGATGGCTACACCTTC. The encoded protein is CASNPDRGRDDLGRDGYTF.

V is TRBV4-3 and J is TRBJ2-3; D not resolved. The CDR3 totals 14 residues. Germline V gives CDR1 LGHNA, CDR2 YSLEER. V was pared by 1 base and J by 6 bases, with 11 bases between. The CDR3 is CASSQGLPADTQYF. The CDR3 bases are TGCGCCAGCAGCCAAGGGCTCCCCGCGGATACGCAGTATTTT.

The rearrangement links TRBV23-1 to TRBJ1-5, with a weak D call TRBD1 (5 bases). TRBV23-1 belongs to the ORF category, with a function that is uncertain. The CDR3 has 16 amino acids. Trimming pared 0 bases from V and 5 bases from J, leaving 14 bases between. The CDR3 loop is CASSQSSQGRDQPQHF. The CDR3 DNA sequence: TGCGCCAGCAGTCAATCGTCCCAGGGTAGGGATCAGCCCCAGCATTTT.

V and J are TRBV5-4 and TRBJ1-4, with a tentative D call TRBD1 (6 bases). V was cut by 3 bases and J by 5 bases, with 23 bases left in between. The CDR3 sequence is 18 residues long. CDR1 and CDR2 from the germline V gene are SGHNT and YYREEE (reference sequence). The CDR3 loop reads CASSYHRDTGTTNEKLFF. CDR3 in DNA: TGTGCCAGCAGCTACCACCGGGATACAGGGACCACGAATGAAAAACTGTTTTTT. Full variable domain (remainder filled in from reference TRBV5-4 and TRBJ1-4): ETGVTQSPTHLIKTRGQQVTLRCSSQSGHNTVSWYQQALGQGPQFIFQYYREEENGRGNFPPRFSGLQFPNYSSELNVNALELDDSALYLCASSYHRDTGTTNEKLFFGSGTQLSVL.

The chain couples TRBV7-2 to TRBJ2-5, with unresolved D. The CDR3 covers 18 residues. Trimming removed 0 bases at V and 7 bases at J, with 24 bases between. Germline values: CDR1 SGHTA, CDR2 FQGNSA. The CDR3 sequence: CASSLARVMMRSGGTQYF. The DNA of the CDR3 is TGTGCCAGCAGCTTAGCACGAGTTATGATGAGGAGTGGCGGGACCCAGTACTTC.

The chain has TRBV28 and TRBJ2-2; 7 nucleotides agree with TRBD1. Germline values: CDR1 MDHEN, CDR2 SYDVKM. The CDR3 loop spans 17 amino acids. V trimming: 0 bases; J trimming: 0 bases; junction bases outside the gene matches: 4. Written as DNA, the CDR3 is TGTGCCAGCAGTTTATGCCTGGGACAGACGAACACCGGGGAGCTGTTTTTT. It encodes CASSLCLGQTNTGELFF.

The gene calls are TRBV4-3 and TRBJ1-2; TRBD1 agrees at 7 bases. Germline trimming cut 0 bases from V and 2 bases from J; bases unmatched to any gene: 12. Looked up from germline, CDR1 is LGHNA and CDR2 is YSLEER. The CDR3 consists of 18 residues. The CDR3 region has the DNA TGCGCCAGCAGCCAAGATTGGGTAGGTGGGACAGTCAACTATGGCTACACCTTC. It codes for CASSQDWVGGTVNYGYTF.

J is TRBJ2-5 and V is TRBV2, with D tentatively TRBD2 (5 bases). Germline loops: CDR1 SNHLY, CDR2 FYNNEI. The length of the CDR3 is 16 residues. Trimming took off 2 bases at V and 5 bases at J, with 18 bases between the two ends. As DNA, the CDR3 is TGTGCCAGCAGTGAACCCGGAGACTATCCCCGGGAGACCCAGTACTTC. Translation gives CASSEPGDYPRETQYF.

The gene calls are TRBV5-5 and TRBJ2-3; TRBD2 aligns across 12 bases. Germline assignment: CDR1 SGHKS and CDR2 YYEKEE (reference sequence). With V trimmed by 4 bases and J by 4 bases, 7 bases remained unmatched. The CDR3 runs 16 residues. Here the CDR3 reads CASSIPSGGAADTQYF. CDR3 DNA: TGTGCCAGCAGCATCCCTAGCGGGGGGGCGGCAGATACGCAGTATTTT.